The 18 T cell receptor beta chains below come from one sample, sequenced in a study of CD8 T cells in Susac syndrome. With random hexamers, about 0.5 to 1 ug RNA was reverse transcribed. Via MiXCR, TCRdb re-called the immunoSEQ multiplex PCR reads, giving one row per CDR3 protein. The sample consists of some 170,000 distinct CDR3 sequences, roughly 94% of them appearing once. The sequenced sample was CD4+ T cells from PBMCs. The source of these receptors is a human donor with multiple sclerosis.

The chain links TRBV12-3 or TRBV12-4 to TRBJ1-1; 7 bases agree with TRBD1. Trimming at V came to 6 bases and at J to 1 base, leaving 5 bases not matched to a gene. The CDR3 runs to 14 residues. The CDR3 bases are TGTGCCAGCAGGGTCGGGACAGCGAACACTGAAGCTTTCTTT. Its translation is CASRVGTANTEAFF.

J is TRBJ2-3 and V is TRBV11-2; the match to TRBD2 covers 7 bases. The CDR3 runs 15 residues. V was pared by 5 bases and J by 0 bases, with 5 bases of the junction left unmatched. CDR1 SGHAT and CDR2 FQNNGV come from the germline V gene. CDR3 DNA sequence: TGTGCCAGCAGCCCGCGGACTAGTAGCACAGATACGCAGTATTTT. Translation gives CASSPRTSSTDTQYF. The full variable domain, with the rest looked up from reference TRBV11-2 and TRBJ2-3, is EAGVAQSPRYKIIEKRQSVAFWCNPISGHATLYWYQQILGQGPKLLIQFQNNGVVDDSQLPKDRFSAERLKGVDSTLKIQPAKLEDSAVYLCASSPRTSSTDTQYFGPGTRLTVL.

The chain links TRBV7-9 to TRBJ2-4; D ambiguous. The V gene lost 2 bases and the J gene lost 0 bases, with 11 bases spanning the gap. The CDR3 extends over 16 amino acids. From germline, CDR1 is SEHNR and CDR2 FQNEAQ (reference sequence). The DNA of the CDR3 is TGTGCCAGCAGCTTACCGGCGGTCCTAGCCAAAAACATTCAGTACTTC. Translation gives CASSLPAVLAKNIQYF.

This chain uses TRBV28 with TRBJ1-5; D might be TRBD1 (5 bases). V gave up 8 bases and J gave up 6 bases, with 11 bases separating them. Germline V gives CDR1 MDHEN, CDR2 SYDVKM. The CDR3 covers 12 residues. The CDR3 DNA sequence: TGTGCCAGCCCTTCAGGGACTCAGCCCCAGCATTTT. Translation gives CASPSGTQPQHF.

J is TRBJ2-2 and V is TRBV29-1, with D unclear. CDR1 is SQVTM and CDR2 is ANQGSEA in the germline V gene. This CDR3 contains 14 residues. Trimming took 4 bases from V and 1 from J, leaving 10 bases between them. CDR3 in DNA: TGCAGCGTTGTTGAGCAGATGAACACCGGGGAGCTGTTTTTT. Translation gives CSVVEQMNTGELFF.

The rearrangement joins TRBV15 to TRBJ2-1, with 7 bases identical to TRBD2. This CDR3 contains 15 residues. J gave up 2 bases and V 8 bases, and 9 bases lay outside the gene matches. Germline values: CDR1 LNHNV, CDR2 YYDKDF (reference sequence). The CDR3 here is CATRYRAGPYNEQFF. The CDR3, as DNA: TGTGCCACCCGGTACCGAGCGGGACCCTACAATGAGCAGTTCTTC.

The gene calls are TRBV9 and TRBJ2-2, with 8 bases aligning to TRBD1. CDR1 and CDR2 (germline): SGDLS, YYNGEE. The CDR3 spans 17 residues. V shed 0 bases and J 5 bases; nucleotides not matched to a gene: 9. DNA of the CDR3: TGTGCCAGCAGCGTAGCTCTAGGACAGGGAGTGACCGGGGAGCTGTTTTTT. The encoded protein is CASSVALGQGVTGELFF. Full variable domain (missing parts from reference TRBV9 and TRBJ2-2): DSGVTQTPKHLITATGQRVTLRCSPRSGDLSVYWYQQSLDQGLQFLIQYYNGEERAKGNILERFSAQQFPDLHSELNLSSLELGDSALYFCASSVALGQGVTGELFFGEGSRLTVL.

The chain couples TRBV19 to TRBJ2-7, with TRBD2 matching over 7 bases. The ends lost 4 bases at V and 0 bases at J; junction bases unmatched: 12. This CDR3 spans 17 amino acids. In germline, CDR1 is LNHDA, CDR2 SQIVND (reference sequence). This chain's CDR3 is CASSNSISLAASYEQYF. CDR3 bases: TGTGCCAGTAGTAATAGTATATCCCTAGCGGCCTCCTACGAGCAGTACTTC.

This sequence joins TRBV27 and TRBJ2-5; possibly TRBD2 for D (5 bases). The V end lost 8 bases, the J end lost 5 bases, and 12 bases lay between the germline ends. Germline V CDR1 and CDR2: MNHEY, SMNVEV (reference sequence). The CDR3 sequence is 12 residues long. The CDR3 bases are TGTGCCAGCCGGTCAGCGGAGGAGACCCAGTACTTC. It yields the protein CASRSAEETQYF.

V usage is TRBV28 and J usage is TRBJ2-3; D gene uncertain. The germline V gene has CDR1 MDHEN and CDR2 SYDVKM. This CDR3 is 16 amino acids long. Trimming cost V 7 bases and J 1 base, with 18 bases left between them. CDR3 amino acids: CASKNSETPRTDTQYF. The CDR3 bases are TGTGCCAGCAAGAACTCGGAGACCCCCCGCACAGATACGCAGTATTTT.

In DNA, the CDR3 is TGTGCCTGGAGTGTACGTGAAGGCTACGAGCAGTACTTC. It encodes CAWSVREGYEQYF. The chain couples TRBV30 to TRBJ2-7; D gene ambiguous. V lost 0 bases, J lost 3 bases, and 9 bases lay in between. The CDR3 is made up of 13 amino acids. The germline gives CDR1 GTSNPN, CDR2 SVGIG (reference sequence).

This chain links TRBV6-4 with TRBJ2-1; 10 bases align to TRBD1. Germline V gene lookup returns CDR1 MRHNA and CDR2 SNTAGT. Trimming at V came to 5 bases and at J to 4 bases, leaving 5 bases not matched to a gene. The CDR3 is 15 residues long. In nucleotides, the CDR3 is TGTGCCAGCAGTCGGACAGGGGGATATTACAATGAGCAGTTCTTC. Translated, it gives CASSRTGGYYNEQFF.

The V call is TRBV5-1, the J call TRBJ2-5; no firm D call. The germline V and J ends were trimmed by 4 bases and 0 bases, with 16 bases remaining between them. The CDR3 runs 16 residues. Germline-derived CDR1 and CDR2 are SGHRS and YFSETQ. The CDR3 here is CASSLNAGNNQETQYF. As DNA, the CDR3 is TGCGCCAGCAGCCTCAACGCTGGGAACAACCAAGAGACCCAGTACTTC.

This clonotype was counted a single time. The V call is TRBV6-1, the J call TRBJ1-1; 10 nucleotides line up with TRBD1. Germline V gene lookup returns CDR1 MNHNS and CDR2 SASEGT. The CDR3 is 15 amino acids. The trim removed 3 bases at V and 6 bases at J, leaving 7 bases unmatched. The CDR3 DNA sequence: TGTGCCAGCAGTGACCCTCGGACAGGGGGGCCTGAAGCTTTCTTT. Residues: CASSDPRTGGPEAFF.

The chain joins TRBV12-5 to TRBJ2-1, with a tentative D call TRBD2 (6 bases). The CDR3 contains 15 residues. V was trimmed by 0 bases and J by 5 bases, leaving 11 bases between them. The germline V gene encodes CDR1 LGHNT and CDR2 FRNRAP. The chain's CDR3 is CASGLVLAGHNEQFF. For the CDR3, the DNA is TGTGCTAGTGGTTTGGTACTCGCGGGGCACAATGAGCAGTTCTTC.

This chain links TRBV28 with TRBJ2-7; no clear D. The germline V and J ends were trimmed by 3 bases and 6 bases, with 6 bases remaining between them. The CDR3 contains 11 residues. Per germline, CDR1 MDHEN and CDR2 SYDVKM. The CDR3 DNA reads TGTGCCAGCAGTTTCTTTTCCGAGCAGTACTTC. This sequence encodes CASSFFSEQYF. The full variable domain, completed using reference TRBV28 and TRBJ2-7, is DVKVTQSSRYLVKRTGEKVFLECVQDMDHENMFWYRQDPGLGLRLIYFSYDVKMKEKGDIPEGYSVSREKKERFSLILESASTNQTSMYLCASSFFSEQYFGPGTRLTVT.

This chain connects TRBV30 to TRBJ2-1; D unresolved. The CDR3 is 17 amino acids. V dropped 1 base and J dropped 4 bases, with 20 bases sitting between them. Germline CDR1 and CDR2: GTSNPN and SVGIG (reference sequence). CDR3 in amino acids: CAWSAPPLRTLYNEQFF. The CDR3 DNA reads as TGTGCCTGGAGTGCACCCCCTTTGCGGACCCTATACAATGAGCAGTTCTTC.

This clonotype occurred once. This chain links TRBV20-1 with TRBJ1-2, with TRBD1 identical over 8 bases. The germline V gene has CDR1 DFQATT and CDR2 SNEGSKA (reference sequence). The J segment lost 3 bases and the V segment lost 3 bases, leaving 6 bases of the junction unmatched. The CDR3 loop spans 14 amino acids. CDR3 amino acids: CSARDRVYDYGYTF. The CDR3 DNA reads TGCAGTGCTAGGGACAGGGTCTACGACTATGGCTACACCTTC.